This is a list of T cell receptor beta chains from one sample in a study of cytotoxic CD8 clonotypes in ibrutinib-treated CLL. Assay: immunoSEQ multiplex PCR; the TCRdb copy retains only in-frame clones and omits some. Of about 12,000 clones in the sample, around two thirds were seen once. This specimen was PBMCs, taken before ibrutinib treatment. The source is a human donor with chronic lymphocytic leukemia. CDR3s include the opening cysteine and the closing phenylalanine or tryptophan. Each record gives: clone size, J gene, D gene, V gene, CDR3 length, CDR3 DNA, CDR3 protein. A D gene is named only where the DNA matches it firmly. Clone size is not always given. Where it is, it says once, few, many or a class for expanded clones.

NA TRBJ1-4 TRBD1 TRBV4-2 12 TGTGCCAGCAGCCTACAGGGGGGAAAACTGTTTTTT CASSLQGGKLFF
NA TRBJ1-1 NA TRBV6-1 13 TGTGCCGGCACCAGGGGTCTGAACACTGAAGCTTTCTTT CAGTRGLNTEAFF
NA TRBJ1-2 NA TRBV10-3 12 TGTGCCATCAGTGAGTCGAGGGATGGCTACACCTTC CAISESRDGYTF
NA TRBJ2-1 NA TRBV11-2 18 TGTGCCAGCAGCGTTACATACGGGGTGGGTAGAGGAGGCAATGAGCAGTTCTTC CASSVTYGVGRGGNEQFF
NA TRBJ1-2 TRBD1 TRBV5-4 14 TGTGCCAGCAGCTCTGAACAGGGGTACTATGGCTACACCTTC CASSSEQGYYGYTF
NA TRBJ1-2 TRBD1 TRBV19 17 TGTGCCAGTGGCAGTCGAGACAGGGGGCATGCTAACTATGGCTACACCTTC CASGSRDRGHANYGYTF
NA TRBJ2-2 NA TRBV5-1 15 TGCGCCAGCAGCTGGGGACTGCGGAACACCGGGGAGCTGTTTTTT CASSWGLRNTGELFF
once TRBJ2-1 TRBD2 TRBV15 15 TGTGCCACCAGCAGAGGTAGCGGGGGCTACAATGAGCAGTTCTTC CATSRGSGGYNEQFF
few TRBJ2-7 NA TRBV5-1 11 TGCGCCAGCAGCCAATCCTACGAGCAGTACTTC CASSQSYEQYF
NA TRBJ2-3 NA TRBV7-2 15 TGTGCCAGCAGCCTTGGGGGTGCTGGGCCAGATACGCAGTATTTT CASSLGGAGPDTQYF
NA TRBJ2-3 TRBD2 TRBV5-4 16 TGTGCCAGCAGCTTAGCGGGGGGGACTAGCACAGATACGCAGTATTTT CASSLAGGTSTDTQYF
NA TRBJ1-1 NA TRBV19 14 TGTGCCAGTAGTATAGGAGGGGACCTGGCGGATGCTTTCTTT CASSIGGDLADAFF
NA TRBJ2-7 TRBD2 TRBV28 13 TGTGCCAGCAGACCACCGGGGGGGGACGAGCAGTACTTC CASRPPGGDEQYF
NA TRBJ2-3 NA TRBV15 15 TGTGCCACCAGCAGAGATTCGACCCGCACAGATACGCAGTATTTT CATSRDSTRTDTQYF
few TRBJ2-1 NA TRBV7-6 13 TGTGCCAGCAGCTTAAACCGGAACAATGAGCAGTTCTTC CASSLNRNNEQFF
NA TRBJ2-5 NA TRBV7-8 13 TGTGCCAGCAGCCGCCGGTACCAAGAGACCCAGTACTTC CASSRRYQETQYF